These 16 T cell receptor beta chains were all obtained from the same sample, sequenced in a study of T cells in Graves' hyperthyroidism and ophthalmopathy. TCR beta CDR3 sequences were amplified from RNA transcripts. RT-PCR in the first round (using the HTBI primer set) targeted the TCR CDR3. TCRdb itself ran the multiplex PCR reads through MiXCR, one entry per CDR3 protein. The sample records 300,000 to 400,000 distinct CDR3 sequences, 15% to 20% being singletons. Sequenced material: blood. All receptors come from a woman between 50 and 59 years old with Graves' hyperthyroidism.

There are a few counts of this clonotype. V usage is TRBV30 and J usage is TRBJ1-2, with D possibly TRBD1 on 5 matching bases. CDR1 and CDR2 (germline): GTSNPN, SVGIG (reference sequence). V was shortened by 2 bases and J by 4 bases, with 11 bases between the two germline ends. The CDR3 runs to 13 residues. The CDR3 sequence: CAWSYGGGYGYTF. DNA for the CDR3: TGTGCCTGGAGTTACGGCGGGGGCTATGGCTACACCTTC. The complete variable domain, with remaining parts taken from reference TRBV30 and TRBJ1-2, reads SQTIHQWPATLVQPVGSPLSLECTVEGTSNPNLYWYRQAAGRGLQLLFYSVGIGQISSEVPQNLSASRPQDRQFILSSKKLLLSDSGFYLCAWSYGGGYGYTFGSGTRLTVV.

This clonotype was counted once. A read error is possible here, since a much larger clone lies one base away. The V gene is TRBV30, the J gene TRBJ1-4; 7 nucleotides agree with TRBD1. Germline CDR1 is GTSNPN and CDR2 is SVGIG (reference sequence). The CDR3 spans 16 residues. CDR3 in DNA: TGTGCCCGGAGTGTAAGACAGGGTACAACTAATGAAAAACTGTTTTTT. Residues: CARSVRQGTTNEKLFF.

This clonotype was detected only once. V gene TRBV27 combines with J gene TRBJ2-1; TRBD1 matches at 12 bases. Germline V gene sequence: CDR1 MNHEY, CDR2 SMNVEV (reference sequence). The trim removed 9 bases at V and 4 bases at J, leaving 10 bases unmatched. The CDR3 runs to 16 residues. As DNA, the CDR3 is TGTGCCAGTAAACCGGGACAGGGGGCAGGGTACAATGAGCAGTTCTTC. It encodes CASKPGQGAGYNEQFF.

The chain recombines TRBV7-3 with TRBJ2-1; 14 bases match TRBD2. The CDR3 covers 15 residues. The V gene end was trimmed by 6 bases and the J gene end by 8 bases; junction bases not matched to a gene: 6. CDR1 and CDR2 (germline): SGHTA, FQGTGA. The DNA of the CDR3 is TGTGCCAGCAGTCGACTAGCGGGAGGGTGGGATGAGCAGTTCTTC. Encoded protein: CASSRLAGGWDEQFF.

DNA for the CDR3: TGCAGTGCTCCCAAAGCCCCCGGGACAGGATATTGGAACACTGAAGCTTTCTTT. It specifies CSAPKAPGTGYWNTEAFF. The rearrangement joins TRBV20-1 to TRBJ1-1, with 8 bases identical to TRBD1. V lost 5 bases and J lost 1; bases outside the gene matches: 18. The CDR3 extends over 18 amino acids. The germline gives CDR1 DFQATT, CDR2 SNEGSKA (reference sequence).

This clonotype has ten or more counts. This chain links TRBV19 with TRBJ1-1, with 9 bases aligning to TRBD1. The CDR3 is made up of 14 amino acids. The germline V gene has CDR1 LNHDA and CDR2 SQIVND (reference sequence). J lost 10 bases, V lost 7 bases, and 13 bases had no gene match. The CDR3 DNA is TGTGCCAGTATCCCACCGGGACAGGGTTTTGGAGCTTTCTTT. As protein: CASIPPGQGFGAFF.

The chain joins TRBV5-6 to TRBJ2-7; D gene uncertain. The CDR3 has 13 amino acids. The germline gives CDR1 SGHDT, CDR2 YYEEEE. The V end lost 2 bases, the J end lost 2 bases, and 8 bases lay between the germline ends. The chain's CDR3 is CASSFGVTYEQYF. For the CDR3, the DNA is TGTGCCAGCAGCTTTGGGGTAACCTACGAGCAGTACTTC. The whole variable domain, filled in from reference TRBV5-6 and TRBJ2-7, reads DAGVTQSPTHLIKTRGQQVTLRCSPKSGHDTVSWYQQALGQGPQFIFQYYEEEERQRGNFPDRFSGHQFPNYSSELNVNALLLGDSALYLCASSFGVTYEQYFGPGTRLTVT.

The sample holds a few counts of this clonotype. This sequence joins TRBV7-9 and TRBJ2-1; possibly TRBD2 for D (6 bases). Looked up from germline, CDR1 is SEHNR and CDR2 is FQNEAQ (reference sequence). With 1 base removed from V and 6 bases from J, the gap between germline ends came to 13 bases. The CDR3 loop spans 15 amino acids. CDR3 bases: TGTGCCAGCAGCTTAGTACTAGCCCAGGGCAATGAGCAGTTCTTC. This translates into CASSLVLAQGNEQFF.

This clonotype was counted a few times. The chain links TRBV29-1 to TRBJ1-1, with TRBD1 matching over 7 bases. The ends lost 8 bases at V and 0 bases at J; junction bases unmatched: 6. Germline V gene lookup returns CDR1 SQVTM and CDR2 ANQGSEA. This CDR3 spans 13 amino acids. In DNA, the CDR3 is TGCAGCATTAAGACAGGGATGAACACTGAAGCTTTCTTT. It encodes CSIKTGMNTEAFF.

This clonotype was recorded many times. V is TRBV6-2 or TRBV6-3 and J is TRBJ2-3; D is unresolved. V was clipped by 7 bases and J by 9 bases, with 17 bases between them. The CDR3 runs 13 residues. Looked up from germline, CDR1 is MNHEY and CDR2 is SVGEGT. For the CDR3, the DNA is TGTGCCAGCACCCCGGACGGCTCTGGCACGCAGTATTTT. Protein product: CASTPDGSGTQYF.

There are many counts of this clonotype. The chain uses TRBV27 and TRBJ2-3; weak D call: TRBD2 (6 bases). Germline CDR1 and CDR2: MNHEY and SMNVEV (reference sequence). The length of the CDR3 is 16 residues. With 5 bases removed from V and 2 bases from J, the gap between germline ends came to 17 bases. This CDR3 reads CASSPHGREDTDTQYF. In DNA, the CDR3 is TGTGCCAGCAGTCCCCATGGCAGGGAGGACACAGATACGCAGTATTTT.

The CDR3 coding sequence is TGCGCCAGCAGCTTTGAGGGGACAAAACAAGAGACCCAGTACTTC. Protein: CASSFEGTKQETQYF. The chain uses TRBV5-1 and TRBJ2-5; D might be TRBD1 (6 bases). The CDR3 spans 15 residues. Deletions cut 2 bases from V and 2 bases from J, with 13 bases between. Germline V gives CDR1 SGHRS, CDR2 YFSETQ.

This clonotype occurred many times. The chain has TRBV11-2 and TRBJ2-7; the match to TRBD2 covers 11 bases. Germline CDR1 is SGHAT and CDR2 is FQNNGV. CDR3 size: 16 residues. The junction had 7 bases not matched to a gene; V was cut back by 2 bases and J by 4 bases. Written as DNA, the CDR3 is TGTGCCAGCAGCTTATTCAGGACTAGCGGGCTGTACGAGCAGTACTTC. This gives the protein CASSLFRTSGLYEQYF.

Points on this clonotype: A read error may explain this, as a much larger clone is one base away. The rearrangement uses TRBV10-3 and TRBJ2-2; 7 bases are shared with TRBD2. The CDR3 sequence is 15 residues long. Germline CDR1 reads ENHRY; CDR2 reads SYGVKD. The CDR3 spells CAIRWEGSSAGELLF. DNA of the CDR3: TGTGCCATCAGATGGGAGGGTTCATCAGCCGGGGAGCTGCTTTTT.

CDR3 residues: CASSILIGGMDQPQHF. The CDR3, as DNA: TGTGCCAGTAGTATATTGATAGGGGGTATGGATCAGCCCCAGCATTTT. V is TRBV19 and J is TRBJ1-5; D is perhaps TRBD1 (6 bases). Germline V gene sequence: CDR1 LNHDA, CDR2 SQIVND (reference sequence). Trimming removed 2 bases from V and 5 bases from J, with 16 bases in between. The CDR3 covers 16 residues.

This clonotype turned up a few times. This chain joins TRBV20-1 and TRBJ2-2; 11 bases map to TRBD2. In germline, CDR1 is DFQATT, CDR2 SNEGSKA (reference sequence). With V trimmed by 7 bases and J by 6 bases, 10 bases remained unmatched. The CDR3 runs 15 residues. CDR3 nucleotides: TGCAGTGTCCAACGTAGCGGGAGGGCATCCGGGGAGCTGTTTTTT. It specifies CSVQRSGRASGELFF.